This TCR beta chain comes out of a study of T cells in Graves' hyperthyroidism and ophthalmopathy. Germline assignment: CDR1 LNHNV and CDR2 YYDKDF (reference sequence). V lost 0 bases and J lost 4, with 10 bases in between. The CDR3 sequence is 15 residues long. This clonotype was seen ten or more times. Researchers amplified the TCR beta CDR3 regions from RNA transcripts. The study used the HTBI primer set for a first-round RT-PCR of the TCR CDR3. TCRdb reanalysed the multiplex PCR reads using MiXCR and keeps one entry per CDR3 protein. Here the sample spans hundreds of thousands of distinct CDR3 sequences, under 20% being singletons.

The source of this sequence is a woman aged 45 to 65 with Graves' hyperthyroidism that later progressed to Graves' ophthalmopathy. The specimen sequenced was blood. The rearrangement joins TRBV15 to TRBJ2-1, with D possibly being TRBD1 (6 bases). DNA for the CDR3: TGTGCCACCAGCAGAGAAAGGGGACAATACAATGAGCAGTTCTTC. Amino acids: CATSRERGQYNEQFF.